The 19 T cell receptor beta chains in this list originate from one sample, sequenced in a study of T cell changes during pregnancy in multiple sclerosis. The assay was immunoSEQ multiplex PCR, and TCRdb's table has in-frame clones only and misses some. The sample yields about 110,000 clones, 85% to 95% seen once. The material was peripheral blood, obtained after pregnancy. All receptors come from a female donor with multiple sclerosis, enrolled in a pregnancy study.

This chain uses TRBV13 with TRBJ2-7; 12 bases agree with TRBD1. The length of the CDR3 is 16 residues. V was pared by 5 bases and J by 4 bases, with 9 bases of the junction left unmatched. The germline gives CDR1 PRHDT, CDR2 FYEKMQ (reference sequence). The CDR3 bases are TGTGCCAGCAGCCCCGGGACAGGGGGCGAGGGATACGAGCAGTACTTC. Its protein is CASSPGTGGEGYEQYF.

V is TRBV11-1 and J is TRBJ1-3; TRBD1 matches 8 bases. The length of the CDR3 is 14 residues. Germline CDR1 SGHAT, CDR2 FQDESV (reference sequence). Trimming cost V 3 bases and J 4 bases; bases outside gene matches: 2. This CDR3 is CASSLDRVGNTIYF. The CDR3 DNA sequence: TGTGCCAGCAGCTTGGACAGGGTCGGAAACACCATATATTTT.

The chain employs TRBV9 and TRBJ2-3; D is unclear. Trimming removed 3 bases from V and 0 bases from J, with 8 bases in between. Germline CDR1 reads SGDLS; CDR2 reads YYNGEE. CDR3 length: 14 amino acids. This chain's CDR3 is CASSASPSTDTQYF. The CDR3 DNA reads as TGTGCCAGCAGCGCGTCCCCGAGCACAGATACGCAGTATTTT.

The chain links TRBV27 to TRBJ1-6; D is unclear. Trimming left V 4 bases short and J 7 bases short, with 23 bases between. CDR1 MNHEY and CDR2 SMNVEV come from the germline V gene (reference sequence). This CDR3 comprises 18 residues. CDR3 in DNA: TGTGCCAGCAGTTCCCCCGGAAGTTTCGGGGATAAGAATTCACCCCTCCACTTT. It is translated as CASSSPGSFGDKNSPLHF.

The chain has TRBV5-1 and TRBJ1-3, with D maybe TRBD1 (5 bases). Trimming took 1 base from V and 4 from J, leaving 9 bases between them. CDR1 SGHRS and CDR2 YFSETQ come from the germline V gene. The CDR3 is made up of 14 amino acids. The CDR3 nucleotides are TGCGCCAGCAGCTTGTCCTCAGGGGGAAACACCATATATTTT. It encodes CASSLSSGGNTIYF.

V and J are TRBV29-1 and TRBJ1-1; 7 nucleotides align to TRBD1. Germline V gives CDR1 SQVTM, CDR2 ANQGSEA. Trimming at V came to 6 bases and at J to 1 base, leaving 2 bases not matched to a gene. The CDR3 totals 12 residues. The CDR3 sequence: CSVHRGNTEAFF. The CDR3, as DNA: TGCAGCGTGCACAGGGGGAACACTGAAGCTTTCTTT.

This chain links TRBV7-9 with TRBJ2-5; tentatively, D is TRBD2 (5 bases). V lost 0 bases to trimming and J lost 5 bases, with 13 bases between them. CDR1 SEHNR and CDR2 FQNEAQ come from the germline V gene (reference sequence). This CDR3 spans 15 amino acids. Written as DNA, the CDR3 is TGTGCCAGCAGCTTAGCCGAAGGGAGAGGGGAGACCCAGTACTTC. This gives the protein CASSLAEGRGETQYF.

The chain joins TRBV23-1 to TRBJ2-1, with a tentative D call TRBD2 (5 bases). TRBV23-1 is identified as an open reading frame with a role that is uncertain. V was trimmed by 5 bases and J by 4 bases, leaving 15 bases between them. This CDR3 spans 15 amino acids. CDR3 sequence (DNA): TGCGCCAGCAGTAGATGGTTCGGGGATTACAATGAGCAGTTCTTC. Translation: CASSRWFGDYNEQFF.

The chain links TRBV19 to TRBJ1-5; a possible D gene is TRBD1 (5 bases). Germline loops: CDR1 LNHDA, CDR2 SQIVND (reference sequence). CDR3 length equals 17 residues. V was clipped by 6 bases and J by 5 bases, with 23 bases between them. CDR3 nucleotide sequence: TGTGCCAGTAGAAGTGGGGGAGCGGGGCGACGCGATCAGCCCCAGCATTTT. Translating it yields CASRSGGAGRRDQPQHF.

The chain couples TRBV25-1 to TRBJ1-1; TRBD1 agrees at 8 bases. V shed 8 bases, J shed 4 bases, and the junction held 6 bases outside the gene matches. In germline, CDR1 is MGHDK, CDR2 SYGVNS. The CDR3 has 13 residues. CDR3 protein: CASQTGDITEAFF. Written as DNA, the CDR3 is TGTGCCAGCCAGACAGGGGATATCACTGAAGCTTTCTTT.

This chain joins TRBV28 and TRBJ2-7, with TRBD1 matching 9 bases. Germline V gene data show CDR1 as MDHEN and CDR2 as SYDVKM. The V and J ends lost 5 bases and 2 bases, in that order; junction bases with no gene match: 7. CDR3 size: 15 residues. CDR3: CASSTQTGGTYEQYF. The CDR3 bases are TGTGCCAGCAGTACACAGACAGGGGGGACCTACGAGCAGTACTTC.

The V and J genes are TRBV6-5 and TRBJ1-2; 10 positions agree with TRBD1. CDR3 length: 15 amino acids. J was trimmed by 8 bases and V by 0 bases; bases with no gene match: 6. CDR1 and CDR2 (germline): MNHEY, SVGAGI. CDR3 amino acids: CASSYSLDRGPGYTF. The CDR3 DNA reads TGTGCCAGCAGTTACTCGCTTGACAGGGGGCCCGGCTACACCTTC.

The chain links TRBV27 to TRBJ1-2; 8 bases agree with TRBD1. Germline CDR1 reads MNHEY; CDR2 reads SMNVEV (reference sequence). J gave up 8 bases and V 5 bases, and 13 bases lay outside the gene matches. The length of the CDR3 is 15 residues. The CDR3 is CASSPTPDRVRGYTF. The CDR3 DNA reads TGTGCCAGCAGTCCCACCCCGGACAGGGTTCGGGGCTACACCTTC.

The gene calls are TRBV2 and TRBJ2-7, with D perhaps TRBD1 (5 bases). CDR3 size: 13 residues. Germline CDR1 is SNHLY and CDR2 is FYNNEI. Trimming left V 10 bases short and J 6 bases short, with 19 bases between. The CDR3: CAIGQRQYSEQYF. The CDR3 nucleotides are TGTGCCATCGGGCAGAGACAGTACTCCGAGCAGTACTTC.

This chain connects TRBV6-4 to TRBJ2-3; TRBD2 aligns across 10 bases. Germline lookup yields CDR1 MRHNA and CDR2 SNTAGT. With 6 bases clipped from V and 1 base from J, the junction kept 4 bases outside the gene matches. The CDR3 runs to 15 residues. DNA for the CDR3: TGTGCCAGCAGCCCCGGGACTAGCGGCACAGATACGCAGTATTTT. Amino acid sequence: CASSPGTSGTDTQYF.

V usage is TRBV7-3 and J usage is TRBJ2-2; 8 bases map to TRBD1. Trimming cost V 8 bases and J 3 bases; bases outside gene matches: 8. Looked up from germline, CDR1 is SGHTA and CDR2 is FQGTGA. The CDR3 contains 15 residues. The CDR3 DNA follows: TGTGCCAGCGCTCCTAACAGGGGGGACACCGGGGAGCTGTTTTTT. It yields the protein CASAPNRGDTGELFF.

The rearrangement links TRBV5-1 to TRBJ2-5, with 11 bases lining up with TRBD2. The closer fit of TRBJ2-7 to the DNA end suggests the J call may be wrong. Germline CDR1 is SGHRS and CDR2 is YFSETQ. CDR3 length: 16 amino acids. The CDR3 is CASSSPTSGSPYEQYF. CDR3 coding DNA: TGCGCCAGCAGCTCTCCTACTAGCGGGAGTCCCTACGAGCAGTACTTC.

The V call is TRBV30, the J call TRBJ2-7; D may be TRBD1 (6 bases). There are 16 residues in the CDR3. Germline lookup yields CDR1 GTSNPN and CDR2 SVGIG (reference sequence). V dropped 3 bases and J dropped 0 bases, with 18 bases sitting between them. The CDR3 loop is CAWSAFYGGSSYEQYF. The CDR3 nucleotides read TGTGCCTGGAGCGCCTTTTATGGGGGCTCCTCCTACGAGCAGTACTTC.

The chain has TRBV28 and TRBJ1-2; D is perhaps TRBD1 (6 bases). Germline V gene sequence: CDR1 MDHEN, CDR2 SYDVKM. This CDR3 contains 14 residues. Trimming removed 5 bases from V and 5 bases from J, with 15 bases in between. As DNA, the CDR3 is TGTGCCAGCAGTGGCCCCGACAGGCCGTATGGCTACACCTTC. Protein sequence: CASSGPDRPYGYTF.